The 29 T cell receptor beta chains given below trace back to one sample, sequenced in a study of CD8 T cells in ankylosing spondylitis. TCRdb ran MiXCR on the 5' RACE reads and lists one entry per CDR3 protein. The table records 200,000 to 250,000 distinct CDR3 sequences, about 11% of them present only once. Sequencing was carried out using blood, either unsorted or a sorted T cell fraction (not recorded which). Receptors originate from a male donor with ankylosing spondylitis or in good health (not recorded which).

This clonotype was seen at least ten times. The rearrangement uses TRBV7-6 and TRBJ2-2; 7 bases map to TRBD2. Per the germline V gene, CDR1 is SGHVS and CDR2 is FNYEAQ. The length of the CDR3 is 14 residues. V dropped 5 bases and J dropped 7; count of bases not matched to a gene: 7. The CDR3 loop is CASSKSGGGGELFF. CDR3 bases: TGTGCCAGCAGCAAATCGGGAGGAGGCGGGGAGCTGTTTTTT.

This clonotype was found once. The chain uses TRBV4-2 and TRBJ2-6; either TRBD1 or TRBD2 may fit D (5 bases each). Germline CDR1 and CDR2: LGHNA and YNFKEQ. The CDR3 runs 16 residues. V dropped 2 bases and J dropped 4 bases, with 12 bases sitting between them. The CDR3: CASSQWLGTGANVLTF. CDR3 in DNA: TGTGCCAGCAGCCAATGGTTAGGGACCGGGGCCAACGTCCTGACTTTC.

This clonotype has at least ten counts. The V gene is TRBV7-2, the J gene TRBJ2-3, with D unresolved. Germline V gene lookup returns CDR1 SGHTA and CDR2 FQGNSA. Trimming cost V 5 bases and J 1 base, with 7 bases left between them. The CDR3 has 13 residues. CDR3 protein: CASSAPGTDTQYF. For the CDR3, the DNA is TGTGCCAGCAGCGCACCGGGCACAGATACGCAGTATTTT.

This clonotype was observed at least ten times. The rearrangement joins TRBV9 to TRBJ1-2; TRBD1 is a possible D gene (5 bases). Germline loops: CDR1 SGDLS, CDR2 YYNGEE. The ends were cut back, 5 bases at V and 8 bases at J, with 10 bases in the middle. This CDR3 region has 11 residues. The CDR3 sequence is CASRQGGGYTF. In nucleotides, the CDR3 is TGTGCCAGCAGGCAGGGAGGAGGCTACACCTTC.

This clonotype occurred many times. This chain links TRBV12-3 or TRBV12-4 with TRBJ2-3; D call uncertain. CDR3 size: 15 residues. V lost 4 bases and J 2 bases, leaving 13 bases between the germline ends. The CDR3 bases are TGTGCCAGCAGTTATCGTCCTCAATCCACAGATACGCAGTATTTT. Translated: CASSYRPQSTDTQYF.

This clonotype was found many times. V usage is TRBV5-1 and J usage is TRBJ2-1, with 10 bases aligning to TRBD2. After removal of 4 bases from V and 9 bases from J, the junction contained 7 bases not matched to a gene. This CDR3 has 14 amino acids. Germline values: CDR1 SGHRS, CDR2 YFSETQ. The CDR3 spells CASSPGTSAGEQFF. The CDR3 coding sequence is TGCGCCAGCAGCCCGGGGACTAGCGCTGGTGAGCAGTTCTTC. The variable domain in full, completed from reference TRBV5-1 and TRBJ2-1, reads KAGVTQTPRYLIKTRGQQVTLSCSPISGHRSVSWYQQTPGQGLQFLFEYFSETQRNKGNFPGRFSGRQFSNSRSEMNVSTLELGDSALYLCASSPGTSAGEQFFGPGTRLTVL.

About this clonotype itself: Given a much more abundant clone one base away, this may be a read error. The V call is TRBV5-1, the J call TRBJ2-3; the D gene could be TRBD1 or TRBD2 (7 bases each). CDR3 length equals 15 residues. V was cut by 5 bases and J by 1 base, with 14 bases left in between. Germline CDR1 SGHRS, CDR2 YFSETQ. Here the CDR3 reads CASSASGGGTDTQYF. CDR3 DNA sequence: TGCGCCAGCAGTGCCTCAGGGGGGGGCACAGATACGCAGTATTTT. The complete variable domain, with remaining parts taken from reference TRBV5-1 and TRBJ2-3, reads KAGVTQTPRYLIKTRGQQVTLSCSPISGHRSVSWYQQTPGQGLQFLFEYFSETQRNKGNFPGRFSGRQFSNSRSEMNVSTLELGDSALYLCASSASGGGTDTQYFGPGTRLTVL.

This clonotype occurred many times. This chain connects TRBV2 to TRBJ1-2; TRBD1 matches 8 bases. Germline assignment: CDR1 SNHLY and CDR2 FYNNEI. The CDR3 extends over 12 amino acids. V lost 9 bases and J lost 3; bases outside the gene matches: 3. The DNA for the CDR3 is TGTGCCAGGACAGGGGAGGACTATGGCTACACCTTC. Translating it yields CARTGEDYGYTF.

This clonotype showed up just a few times. The junction departs from the called germline gene at one end, perhaps through a read error. The rearrangement joins TRBV4-2 to TRBJ2-1, with TRBD2 matching over 13 bases. Germline CDR1 and CDR2: LGHNA and YNFKEQ. The CDR3 contains 16 residues. This CDR3 is CASSQVGLAGYTEQFF. CDR3 in DNA: TGTGCCAGCAGCCAGGTGGGACTAGCGGGATACACTGAGCAGTTCTTC.

This clonotype has ten or more counts. CDR3 DNA: TGTGCCAGCACCGGGACAGGGGGATACCTTCGGGGCTACACCTTC. Amino acid sequence: CASTGTGGYLRGYTF. The chain joins TRBV6-1 to TRBJ1-2, with 11 positions matching TRBD1. Germline V lookup: CDR1 MNHNS, CDR2 SASEGT. The length of the CDR3 is 15 residues. V lost 7 bases and J lost 8; bases outside the gene matches: 12.

The chain carries TRBV7-9 and TRBJ2-1; the D call may be TRBD1 or TRBD2 (5 bases each). The CDR3 spans 15 residues. In germline, CDR1 is SEHNR, CDR2 FQNEAQ (reference sequence). The V and J ends lost 4 bases and 4 bases respectively, with 14 bases between them. The CDR3 nucleotides read TGTGCCAGCAGCTCACCGGGGCTGGCTTACAATGAGCAGTTCTTC. As protein: CASSSPGLAYNEQFF. The full variable domain, with the rest looked up from reference TRBV7-9 and TRBJ2-1, is DTGVSQNPRHKITKRGQNVTFRCDPISEHNRLYWYRQTLGQGPEFLTYFQNEAQLEKSRLLSDRFSAERPKGSFSTLEIQRTEQGDSAMYLCASSSPGLAYNEQFFGPGTRLTVL.

This clonotype came up a few times. The chain recombines TRBV27 with TRBJ1-2; 7 positions match TRBD1. With V trimmed by 5 bases and J by 4 bases, 4 bases remained unmatched. Germline V gene lookup returns CDR1 MNHEY and CDR2 SMNVEV (reference sequence). This CDR3 has 13 amino acids. Here the CDR3 reads CASSGDSFYGYTF. CDR3 coding DNA: TGTGCCAGCAGTGGGGACAGCTTCTATGGCTACACCTTC.

This clonotype was seen at least ten times. The chain joins TRBV5-1 to TRBJ2-5; no reliable D call. V gave up 0 bases and J gave up 5 bases, with 8 bases separating them. Germline lookup yields CDR1 SGHRS and CDR2 YFSETQ. This CDR3 is 13 amino acids long. The CDR3 reads CASSLGFGETQYF. In DNA, the CDR3 is TGCGCCAGCAGCTTGGGGTTCGGGGAGACCCAGTACTTC.

The rearrangement joins TRBV7-9 to TRBJ1-6; D ambiguous. This CDR3 region has 13 residues. The V end lost 0 bases, the J end lost 7 bases, and 4 bases lay between the germline ends. Germline values: CDR1 SEHNR, CDR2 FQNEAQ (reference sequence). The CDR3 nucleotides are TGTGCCAGCAGCTTAGCTAACAATTCACCCCTCCACTTT. As protein: CASSLANNSPLHF.

The V call is TRBV11-2, the J call TRBJ2-3; D is possibly TRBD2 (5 bases). Trimming removed 4 bases at V and 6 bases at J, with 8 bases between. Germline values: CDR1 SGHAT, CDR2 FQNNGV. The CDR3 sequence is 12 residues long. The CDR3 loop reads CASSSWRDTQYF. The CDR3, as DNA: TGTGCCAGCAGCTCCTGGAGGGATACGCAGTATTTT. The full variable domain, completed using reference TRBV11-2 and TRBJ2-3, is EAGVAQSPRYKIIEKRQSVAFWCNPISGHATLYWYQQILGQGPKLLIQFQNNGVVDDSQLPKDRFSAERLKGVDSTLKIQPAKLEDSAVYLCASSSWRDTQYFGPGTRLTVL.

About this clonotype itself: The junction and the germline gene differ at one end; a read error may be behind it. V is TRBV6-2 or TRBV6-3 and J is TRBJ2-5, with 10 bases matching TRBD1. CDR1 is MNHEY and CDR2 is SVGEGT in the germline V gene. The CDR3 has 13 residues. The CDR3 protein is CASSWDRGEAQYF. CDR3 DNA sequence: TGTGCCAGCAGTTGGGACAGGGGAGAGGCCCAGTACTTC.

This clonotype was recorded at least ten times. V and J are TRBV5-1 and TRBJ2-3, with no clear D. CDR1 and CDR2 from the germline V gene are SGHRS and YFSETQ. The CDR3 is made up of 15 amino acids. The V end lost 5 bases, the J end lost 1 base, and 14 bases lay between the germline ends. Here the CDR3 DNA reads TGCGCCAGCAGGAACTCTACAGAACGCACAGATACGCAGTATTTT. This encodes CASRNSTERTDTQYF.

There are many counts of this clonotype. The chain links TRBV7-9 to TRBJ2-7; the D call may be TRBD1 or TRBD2 (5 bases each). The ends were cut back, 10 bases at V and 3 bases at J, with 13 bases in the middle. The CDR3 spans 12 residues. Germline values: CDR1 SEHNR, CDR2 FQNEAQ (reference sequence). The CDR3 loop is CAIGDRDYEQYF. CDR3 in DNA: TGTGCCATTGGGGACCGGGACTACGAGCAGTACTTC.

In its sample, this clonotype was seen many times. This chain joins TRBV7-9 and TRBJ1-1, with D unresolved. In germline, CDR1 is SEHNR, CDR2 FQNEAQ (reference sequence). The CDR3 extends over 14 amino acids. The V and J ends lost 5 bases and 0 bases respectively, with 10 bases between them. The CDR3 loop reads CASSPAKVNTEAFF. The DNA of the CDR3 is TGTGCCAGCAGCCCGGCCAAGGTGAACACTGAAGCTTTCTTT.

This sequence joins TRBV6-1 and TRBJ1-1; TRBD1 might be the D (5 bases). Germline CDR1 and CDR2: MNHNS and SASEGT. CDR3 length: 13 amino acids. V shed 7 bases and J shed 4 bases, with 13 bases lying between them. CDR3 amino acids: CASKRGQGTEAFF. In DNA, the CDR3 is TGTGCCAGCAAGAGAGGGCAGGGCACTGAAGCTTTCTTT.

This clonotype has at least ten counts. This chain connects TRBV11-1 to TRBJ2-1; D assignment may be TRBD1 or TRBD2 (6 bases each). Germline CDR1 and CDR2: SGHAT and FQDESV (reference sequence). This CDR3 has 19 residues. V was cut by 5 bases and J by 5 bases, with 28 bases left in between. DNA of the CDR3: TGTGCCAGCAGCCCATCCTTTAAGGGGGGTCGGGGAGTCCACAATGAGCAGTTCTTC. It yields the protein CASSPSFKGGRGVHNEQFF.

Many counts were recorded for this clonotype. The chain recombines TRBV20-1 with TRBJ2-3; D call uncertain. Germline loops: CDR1 DFQATT, CDR2 SNEGSKA (reference sequence). The CDR3 loop spans 14 amino acids. Trimming removed 1 base from V and 2 bases from J, with 10 bases in between. CDR3 sequence reads: CSARAAALTDTQYF. CDR3 coding DNA: TGCAGTGCTAGAGCCGCGGCACTCACAGATACGCAGTATTTT.

This clonotype was detected ten times or more. The chain carries TRBV5-1 and TRBJ2-4; TRBD2 is a possible D gene (6 bases). Germline assignment: CDR1 SGHRS and CDR2 YFSETQ. This CDR3 region has 16 residues. Trimming took off 0 bases at V and 4 bases at J, with 14 bases between the two ends. This chain's CDR3 is CASSLAQGREKNIQYF. In DNA form, the CDR3 reads TGCGCCAGCAGCTTGGCCCAAGGCCGGGAGAAAAACATTCAGTACTTC. The full variable domain, in which reference TRBV5-1 and TRBJ2-4 provide the parts outside the CDR3, is KAGVTQTPRYLIKTRGQQVTLSCSPISGHRSVSWYQQTPGQGLQFLFEYFSETQRNKGNFPGRFSGRQFSNSRSEMNVSTLELGDSALYLCASSLAQGREKNIQYFGAGTRLSVL.

There are many counts of this clonotype. The chain has TRBV10-3 and TRBJ2-1, with D possibly called TRBD1 or TRBD2 (5 bases each). The CDR3 totals 14 residues. Trimming pared 0 bases from V and 9 bases from J, leaving 12 bases between. CDR1 is ENHRY, CDR2 SYGVKD, per germline. The CDR3 DNA reads as TGTGCCATCAGTGAGTCGGGACCGGACACTGAGCAGTTCTTC. This translates into CAISESGPDTEQFF.

CDR3 nucleotide sequence: TGCAGTGCTAGAGGACAGAGCTCCTACAATGAGCAGTTCTTC. This sequence encodes CSARGQSSYNEQFF. This chain joins TRBV20-1 and TRBJ2-1; weak D call: TRBD1 (5 bases). The CDR3 covers 14 residues. V was shortened by 1 base and J by 0 bases, with 7 bases between the two germline ends. Looked up from germline, CDR1 is DFQATT and CDR2 is SNEGSKA (reference sequence).

The chain carries TRBV19 and TRBJ1-5, with TRBD1 identical over 12 bases. Germline assignment: CDR1 LNHDA and CDR2 SQIVND (reference sequence). The V segment lost 4 bases and the J segment 4 bases; nucleotides outside the gene matches: 11. The CDR3 sequence is 18 residues long. CDR3 sequence reads: CASSTVPGQGATNQPQHF. CDR3 DNA sequence: TGTGCCAGTAGTACCGTCCCGGGACAGGGGGCTACAAATCAGCCCCAGCATTTT.

The sample holds many counts of this clonotype. The genes are TRBV12-3 or TRBV12-4 and TRBJ2-2; 7 bases line up with TRBD1. This CDR3 has 14 amino acids. After removal of 6 bases from V and 6 bases from J, the junction contained 7 bases not matched to a gene. The DNA for the CDR3 is TGTGCCAGCAGAACCAAACAGGGGTCCGGGGAGCTGTTTTTT. It is translated as CASRTKQGSGELFF.

This clonotype was counted many times. The CDR3 loop reads CAISESNRGSDEQFF. CDR3 DNA: TGTGCCATCAGTGAGTCGAACAGGGGGTCGGATGAGCAGTTCTTC. The V and J genes are TRBV10-3 and TRBJ2-1, with 8 bases fitting TRBD1. V lost 0 bases to trimming and J lost 8 bases; unmatched junction nucleotides: 6. Germline V gene lookup returns CDR1 ENHRY and CDR2 SYGVKD. This CDR3 is 15 amino acids long.

This clonotype was seen at least ten times. The chain couples TRBV2 to TRBJ2-3, with 11 bases fitting TRBD2. The length of the CDR3 is 16 residues. Trimming cost V 5 bases and J 0 bases; bases outside gene matches: 4. Germline assignment: CDR1 SNHLY and CDR2 FYNNEI. CDR3 bases: TGTGCCAGCAGTCGCGGGACTAGCGGTAGCACAGATACGCAGTATTTT. It specifies CASSRGTSGSTDTQYF.